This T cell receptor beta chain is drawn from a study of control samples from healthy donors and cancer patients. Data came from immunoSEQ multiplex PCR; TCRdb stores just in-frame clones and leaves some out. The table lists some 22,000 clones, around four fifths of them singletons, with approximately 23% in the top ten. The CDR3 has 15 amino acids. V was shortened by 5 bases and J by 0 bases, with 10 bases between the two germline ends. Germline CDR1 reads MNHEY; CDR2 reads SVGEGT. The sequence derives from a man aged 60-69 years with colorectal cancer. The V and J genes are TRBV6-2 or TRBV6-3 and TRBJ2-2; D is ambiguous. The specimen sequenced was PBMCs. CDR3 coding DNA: TGTGCCAGCAGTCCCCACATATCGAACACCGGGGAGCTGTTTTTT. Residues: CASSPHISNTGELFF.